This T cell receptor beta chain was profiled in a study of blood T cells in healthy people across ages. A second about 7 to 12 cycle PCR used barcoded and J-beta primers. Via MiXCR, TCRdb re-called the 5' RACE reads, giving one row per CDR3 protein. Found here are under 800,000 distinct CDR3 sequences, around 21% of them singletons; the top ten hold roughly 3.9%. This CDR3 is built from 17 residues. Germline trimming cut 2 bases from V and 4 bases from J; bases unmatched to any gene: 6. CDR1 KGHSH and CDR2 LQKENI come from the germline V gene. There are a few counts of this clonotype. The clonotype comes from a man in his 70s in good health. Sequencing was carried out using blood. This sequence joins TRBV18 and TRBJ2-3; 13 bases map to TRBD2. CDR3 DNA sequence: TGTGCCAGCTCACCATTCAGACTAGCGGGAGGTGCAGATACGCAGTATTTT. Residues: CASSPFRLAGGADTQYF.